A selection of T cell receptor beta chains follows, all from one sample in a study of cytomegalovirus exposure and HLA in healthy donors. Sequencing was performed with immunoSEQ multiplex PCR; in TCRdb, only in-frame clones are kept and a portion is missing. The table records 100,000 to 150,000 clones, around 80% of them present only once. Sequencing was done on a sample of PBMCs. These receptors were obtained from a female donor in good health and CMV-seronegative. Both conserved end residues are part of each CDR3. Fields, in order: clone size, J gene, D gene, V gene, CDR3 protein, CDR3 DNA. D genes are given only for firm matches. Some rows have no size entry. The others give once, few or many, or a class for an expanded clone.

clone size: once
J gene: TRBJ2-5
D gene: .
V gene: TRBV7-9
CDR3 protein: CASSVAVQETQYF
CDR3 DNA: TGTGCCAGCTCCGTGGCAGTGCAAGAGACCCAGTACTTC

clone size: .
J gene: TRBJ2-7
D gene: TRBD2
V gene: TRBV7-6
CDR3 protein: CASSLATSGVPYEQYF
CDR3 DNA: TGTGCCAGCAGCTTAGCCACTAGCGGGGTGCCCTACGAGCAGTACTTC

clone size: .
J gene: TRBJ2-7
D gene: .
V gene: TRBV18
CDR3 protein: CASSSYVGGRGEQYF
CDR3 DNA: TGTGCCAGCTCCTCTTACGTCGGGGGTCGGGGCGAGCAGTACTTC

clone size: .
J gene: TRBJ2-5
D gene: TRBD2
V gene: TRBV7-9
CDR3 protein: CASSLTALAAQETQYF
CDR3 DNA: TGTGCCAGCAGCTTAACTGCCCTAGCGGCTCAAGAGACCCAGTACTTC

clone size: .
J gene: TRBJ2-2
D gene: .
V gene: TRBV19
CDR3 protein: CASSQHRVRTGELFF
CDR3 DNA: TGTGCCAGTAGTCAACACAGGGTGCGCACCGGGGAGCTGTTTTTT

clone size: .
J gene: TRBJ1-1
D gene: TRBD1
V gene: TRBV6-1
CDR3 protein: CASSQRTGAEAFF
CDR3 DNA: TGTGCCAGCAGCCAAAGGACAGGGGCTGAAGCTTTCTTT

clone size: .
J gene: TRBJ2-1
D gene: TRBD2
V gene: TRBV5-1
CDR3 protein: CASSPGTSGRGHNEQFF
CDR3 DNA: TGCGCCAGCAGCCCCGGGACTAGCGGGAGGGGGCACAATGAGCAGTTCTTC

clone size: .
J gene: TRBJ1-4
D gene: .
V gene: TRBV15
CDR3 protein: CASALGGTNEKLFF
CDR3 DNA: TGTGCCTCCGCACTCGGGGGTACTAATGAAAAACTGTTTTTT

clone size: .
J gene: TRBJ2-3
D gene: TRBD2
V gene: TRBV27
CDR3 protein: CASGGERTIALRTDTQYF
CDR3 DNA: TGTGCCAGTGGGGGGGAGCGGACTATAGCACTTCGCACAGATACGCAGTATTTT

clone size: .
J gene: TRBJ2-5
D gene: .
V gene: TRBV19
CDR3 protein: CASSIGYRETQYF
CDR3 DNA: TGTGCCAGTAGTATAGGCTATCGGGAGACCCAGTACTTC

clone size: .
J gene: TRBJ2-2
D gene: TRBD2
V gene: TRBV10-3
CDR3 protein: CAISGGPAGDTGELFF
CDR3 DNA: TGTGCCATCAGTGGGGGGCCAGCGGGAGATACCGGGGAGCTGTTTTTT

clone size: .
J gene: TRBJ2-5
D gene: TRBD1
V gene: TRBV9
CDR3 protein: CASSGATGVETQYF
CDR3 DNA: TGTGCCAGCAGCGGAGCGACAGGGGTCGAGACCCAGTACTTC

clone size: few
J gene: TRBJ2-1
D gene: TRBD1
V gene: TRBV28
CDR3 protein: CASSLTGGRDEQFF
CDR3 DNA: TGTGCCAGCAGTTTAACAGGGGGCAGGGATGAGCAGTTCTTC

clone size: once
J gene: TRBJ2-7
D gene: .
V gene: TRBV7-9
CDR3 protein: CSSSPPGSYEQYF
CDR3 DNA: TGTTCCAGCAGCCCGCCAGGATCCTACGAGCAGTACTTC

clone size: .
J gene: TRBJ2-7
D gene: TRBD1
V gene: TRBV15
CDR3 protein: CATSRQSGRGLLYEQYF
CDR3 DNA: TGTGCCACCAGCAGACAGTCGGGCAGGGGGCTTTTATACGAGCAGTACTTC

clone size: .
J gene: TRBJ2-7
D gene: TRBD1
V gene: TRBV5-1
CDR3 protein: CASSLQGASYEQYF
CDR3 DNA: TGCGCCAGCAGCTTACAGGGGGCGTCCTACGAGCAGTACTTC

clone size: .
J gene: TRBJ1-1
D gene: .
V gene: TRBV6-1
CDR3 protein: CASSENWGPNTEAFF
CDR3 DNA: TGTGCCAGCAGTGAGAATTGGGGGCCAAACACTGAAGCTTTCTTT

clone size: .
J gene: TRBJ1-5
D gene: TRBD1
V gene: TRBV5-1
CDR3 protein: CASSNTGGFQPQHF
CDR3 DNA: TGCGCCAGCAGCAATACAGGGGGCTTTCAGCCCCAGCATTTT

clone size: .
J gene: TRBJ2-1
D gene: .
V gene: TRBV15
CDR3 protein: CATSRTGLTYNEQFF
CDR3 DNA: TGTGCCACCAGCAGGACAGGCCTTACCTACAATGAGCAGTTCTTC

clone size: .
J gene: TRBJ2-3
D gene: .
V gene: TRBV4-1
CDR3 protein: CASSQDSGTDTQYF
CDR3 DNA: TGCGCCAGCAGCCAAGATTCAGGCACAGATACGCAGTATTTT

clone size: .
J gene: TRBJ1-2
D gene: TRBD1
V gene: TRBV7-9
CDR3 protein: CASLWDRETNYGYTF
CDR3 DNA: TGTGCCAGCCTTTGGGACAGGGAAACTAACTATGGCTACACCTTC

clone size: few
J gene: TRBJ2-3
D gene: .
V gene: TRBV2
CDR3 protein: CASREGVTDTQYF
CDR3 DNA: TGTGCCAGTCGAGAGGGGGTCACAGATACGCAGTATTTT

clone size: .
J gene: TRBJ2-5
D gene: .
V gene: TRBV2
CDR3 protein: CASSGQIQETQYF
CDR3 DNA: TGTGCCAGCAGTGGACAGATTCAAGAGACCCAGTACTTC

clone size: .
J gene: TRBJ1-2
D gene: TRBD1
V gene: TRBV27
CDR3 protein: CASSWTGTDYGYTF
CDR3 DNA: TGTGCCAGCAGTTGGACCGGGACAGACTATGGCTACACCTTC

clone size: .
J gene: TRBJ2-1
D gene: TRBD2
V gene: TRBV11-1
CDR3 protein: CASSLDLLAGAYNEQFF
CDR3 DNA: TGTGCCAGCAGCTTAGATCTCCTAGCGGGAGCCTACAATGAGCAGTTCTTC

clone size: .
J gene: TRBJ2-1
D gene: TRBD2
V gene: TRBV7-6
CDR3 protein: CASSLGGLGTEQFF
CDR3 DNA: TGTGCCAGCAGCTTAGGCGGACTAGGGACTGAGCAGTTCTTC

clone size: .
J gene: TRBJ2-3
D gene: TRBD2
V gene: TRBV7-2
CDR3 protein: CASSLVAGGGDTQYF
CDR3 DNA: TGTGCCAGCAGCTTAGTAGCGGGGGGGGGAGATACGCAGTATTTT

clone size: .
J gene: TRBJ2-7
D gene: TRBD1
V gene: TRBV11-1
CDR3 protein: CASQGASYEQYF
CDR3 DNA: TGTGCCAGTCAGGGGGCTTCCTACGAGCAGTACTTC

clone size: few
J gene: TRBJ2-7
D gene: TRBD1
V gene: TRBV6-1
CDR3 protein: CASLQGVTAYEQYF
CDR3 DNA: TGTGCCAGTCTACAGGGGGTAACTGCCTACGAGCAGTACTTC

clone size: once
J gene: TRBJ2-7
D gene: TRBD1
V gene: TRBV4-1
CDR3 protein: CASSPWDRGPGRSYEQYF
CDR3 DNA: TGCGCCAGCAGCCCATGGGACAGGGGGCCGGGACGCTCCTACGAGCAGTACTTC

clone size: .
J gene: TRBJ1-2
D gene: TRBD1
V gene: TRBV6-6
CDR3 protein: CAAFTGAANYGYTF
CDR3 DNA: TGTGCCGCTTTCACAGGGGCAGCTAACTATGGCTACACCTTC

clone size: .
J gene: TRBJ2-3
D gene: .
V gene: TRBV28
CDR3 protein: CASSLFRDTDTQYF
CDR3 DNA: TGTGCCAGCAGTTTATTTCGGGACACAGATACGCAGTATTTT

clone size: .
J gene: TRBJ2-7
D gene: TRBD1
V gene: TRBV19
CDR3 protein: CASSIRTGGYEQYF
CDR3 DNA: TGTGCCAGTAGTATCCGGACAGGGGGCTACGAGCAGTACTTC

clone size: .
J gene: TRBJ1-1
D gene: .
V gene: TRBV6-5
CDR3 protein: CASSSDSTEAFF
CDR3 DNA: TGTGCCAGCAGCTCTGACTCAACTGAAGCTTTCTTT

clone size: .
J gene: TRBJ2-3
D gene: .
V gene: TRBV5-8
CDR3 protein: CASSFLGLTDTQYF
CDR3 DNA: TGTGCCAGCAGCTTTTTGGGCCTCACAGATACGCAGTATTTT

clone size: .
J gene: TRBJ2-5
D gene: .
V gene: TRBV7-2
CDR3 protein: CASSLDGIKEAQYF
CDR3 DNA: TGTGCCAGCAGCTTAGACGGGATAAAGGAGGCCCAGTACTTC

clone size: .
J gene: TRBJ2-3
D gene: .
V gene: TRBV2
CDR3 protein: CASRPARDTDTQYF
CDR3 DNA: TGTGCCAGCAGGCCTGCGCGGGACACAGATACGCAGTATTTT

clone size: .
J gene: TRBJ2-1
D gene: .
V gene: TRBV6-5
CDR3 protein: CASKRTFSSYNEQFF
CDR3 DNA: TGTGCCAGCAAAAGGACTTTCAGCTCCTACAATGAGCAGTTCTTC

clone size: once
J gene: TRBJ2-7
D gene: TRBD1
V gene: TRBV11-2
CDR3 protein: CASSLDPGQGAPGEQYF
CDR3 DNA: TGTGCCAGCAGCTTAGATCCCGGACAGGGGGCCCCCGGGGAGCAGTACTTC

clone size: once
J gene: TRBJ1-2
D gene: .
V gene: TRBV28
CDR3 protein: CASSTPGRAGYTF
CDR3 DNA: TGTGCCAGCAGTACCCCGGGGAGGGCTGGCTACACCTTC

clone size: few
J gene: TRBJ1-4
D gene: .
V gene: TRBV27
CDR3 protein: CASSLLGGDEKLFF
CDR3 DNA: TGTGCCAGCAGTTTATTGGGAGGGGATGAAAAACTGTTTTTT

clone size: .
J gene: TRBJ1-5
D gene: TRBD1
V gene: TRBV27
CDR3 protein: CASSGSLTGNQPQHF
CDR3 DNA: TGTGCCAGCAGTGGCTCCTTGACAGGGAACCAGCCCCAGCATTTT

clone size: few
J gene: TRBJ1-6
D gene: TRBD1
V gene: TRBV10-3
CDR3 protein: CAISEGQGGNSPLHF
CDR3 DNA: TGTGCCATCAGTGAGGGACAGGGTGGTAATTCACCCCTCCACTTT